These 32 T cell receptor beta chains came from one sample sequenced in a study of T cell responses to AZD1222 COVID-19 vaccine. Produced via immunoSEQ multiplex PCR; TCRdb's table is partial and in-frame only. The sample records around 80,000 clones, 70% to 90% being singletons. The sequencing here drew on peripheral blood, taken 28 days after the second AZD1222 dose. The origin of the receptors is an adult who received the AZD1222 COVID-19 vaccine.

This sequence joins TRBV16 and TRBJ1-6; D is unclear. This CDR3 comprises 15 residues. The germline CDR1 and CDR2 sequences are KGHSY and FQNENV. Trimming took off 6 bases at V and 1 base at J, with 10 bases between the two ends. Here the CDR3 reads CASSHQWSYNSPLHF. CDR3 coding DNA: TGTGCCAGCAGTCACCAGTGGTCCTATAATTCACCCCTCCACTTT.

The chain recombines TRBV20-1 with TRBJ2-7; 7 bases line up with TRBD1. The CDR3 totals 11 residues. Germline V gene data show CDR1 as DFQATT and CDR2 as SNEGSKA (reference sequence). Germline trimming cut 5 bases from V and 6 bases from J; bases unmatched to any gene: 4. The chain's CDR3 is CSAGQALEQYF. The CDR3 DNA follows: TGCAGTGCTGGACAGGCCCTCGAGCAGTACTTC.

This clone was recorded once. The rearrangement links TRBV5-6 to TRBJ2-7; TRBD1 matches at 8 bases. CDR1 is SGHDT, CDR2 YYEEEE, per germline. Trimming cost V 4 bases and J 4 bases; bases outside gene matches: 13. The CDR3 has 16 residues. CDR3 sequence: CASSLGVGTGIYEQYF. In DNA, the CDR3 is TGTGCCAGCAGCCTAGGGGTAGGGACAGGTATTTACGAGCAGTACTTC.

This chain uses TRBV19 with TRBJ1-5, with D hard to call. Trimming took off 2 bases at V and 1 base at J, with 9 bases between the two ends. This CDR3 is 15 amino acids long. Germline-derived CDR1 and CDR2 are LNHDA and SQIVND (reference sequence). The CDR3 DNA reads as TGTGCCAGTAGTATATACGGGGAAAGCAATCAGCCCCAGCATTTT. It encodes CASSIYGESNQPQHF.

The rearrangement uses TRBV11-2 and TRBJ2-7; a weak D match, TRBD1 (5 bases). The V gene's germline CDR1 is SGHAT and CDR2 FQNNGV. The CDR3 is 15 amino acids. V lost 4 bases to trimming and J lost 4 bases, with 17 bases between them. The CDR3 loop is CASSSPMGQQYEQYF. The CDR3 DNA reads as TGTGCCAGCAGCTCCCCGATGGGGCAGCAATACGAGCAGTACTTC.

The chain couples TRBV4-2 to TRBJ2-5; no clear D gene. The V end was cut by 0 bases, the J end by 4 bases, with 12 bases between. The CDR3 consists of 15 residues. CDR1 is LGHNA, CDR2 YNFKEQ, per germline. CDR3: CASSQDLRSIETQYF. DNA for the CDR3: TGTGCCAGCAGCCAAGATCTGCGCAGCATAGAGACCCAGTACTTC.

The chain carries TRBV15 and TRBJ2-3; TRBD1 might be the D (6 bases). Germline assignment: CDR1 LNHNV and CDR2 YYDKDF (reference sequence). V gave up 5 bases and J gave up 0 bases, with 12 bases separating them. The CDR3 is 15 residues long. The CDR3 coding sequence is TGTGCCACCAGCGACCCCGGGACAAGCACAGATACGCAGTATTTT. Protein product: CATSDPGTSTDTQYF.

The chain couples TRBV11-2 to TRBJ1-3, with a possible D match to TRBD1 (5 bases). CDR3 length: 16 amino acids. Germline-derived CDR1 and CDR2 are SGHAT and FQNNGV. Between the trimmed V and J ends, which lost 3 bases and 1 base, there was a span of 13 bases. This CDR3 reads CASSFMFEGSGNTIYF. CDR3 DNA: TGTGCCAGCAGCTTTATGTTCGAGGGGTCTGGAAACACCATATATTTT.

The chain carries TRBV9 and TRBJ2-3; 9 bases match TRBD2. V lost 0 bases and J lost 8; bases outside the gene matches: 10. Germline assignment: CDR1 SGDLS and CDR2 YYNGEE. The length of the CDR3 is 16 residues. CDR3 nucleotides: TGTGCCAGCAGCGTAGGCCCAGCGGGGGGTCCGGCTACGCAGTATTTT. Amino acid sequence: CASSVGPAGGPATQYF.

The CDR3 here is CASSLAGTGLDKQYF. The CDR3 bases are TGTGCCAGCAGCTTGGCCGGGACAGGGTTGGACAAGCAGTACTTC. This chain uses TRBV5-6 with TRBJ2-7; 9 bases are a match to TRBD1. The CDR3 loop spans 15 amino acids. The germline gives CDR1 SGHDT, CDR2 YYEEEE. V lost 0 bases, J lost 8 bases, and 9 bases stayed unmatched.

This chain joins TRBV19 and TRBJ1-5; D is undetermined. CDR1 LNHDA and CDR2 SQIVND come from the germline V gene (reference sequence). This CDR3 comprises 15 residues. Trimming pared 0 bases from V and 1 base from J, leaving 7 bases between. CDR3 loop: CASSIDLGSNQPQHF. The CDR3 nucleotides are TGTGCCAGTAGTATAGATCTTGGGAGCAATCAGCCCCAGCATTTT.

This clone is medium-sized (0.01 to 0.1%). This sequence joins TRBV6-5 and TRBJ2-7; D ambiguous. This CDR3 region has 13 residues. Trimming pared 0 bases from V and 4 bases from J, leaving 7 bases between. Germline assignment: CDR1 MNHEY and CDR2 SVGAGI. DNA for the CDR3: TGTGCCAGCAGTTACTCCCAAGGGTACGAGCAGTACTTC. This sequence encodes CASSYSQGYEQYF.

This clone occurred once. This chain joins TRBV2 and TRBJ1-4; D uncertain. Per germline, CDR1 SNHLY and CDR2 FYNNEI. V dropped 6 bases and J dropped 4 bases, with 15 bases sitting between them. The CDR3 sequence is 15 residues long. This CDR3 reads CASSWGGPSNEKLFF. CDR3 coding DNA: TGTGCCAGCAGCTGGGGAGGACCAAGTAATGAAAAACTGTTTTTT.

The V and J genes are TRBV6-1 and TRBJ2-7, with D perhaps TRBD1 or TRBD2 (5 bases each). Looked up from germline, CDR1 is MNHNS and CDR2 is SASEGT. This CDR3 has 16 amino acids. Trimming pared 3 bases from V and 0 bases from J, leaving 15 bases between. The CDR3 DNA sequence: TGTGCCAGCAGTGATAAGGGACGGAAAAGCTCCTACGAGCAGTACTTC. Encoded protein: CASSDKGRKSSYEQYF.

DNA for the CDR3: TGCGCCAGCAGCGACTCAGGGGCCCAAAACACCATATATTTT. As protein: CASSDSGAQNTIYF. This sequence joins TRBV5-1 and TRBJ1-3; D may be TRBD1 (6 bases). CDR3 size: 14 residues. Germline V gene data show CDR1 as SGHRS and CDR2 as YFSETQ. The V end was cut by 4 bases, the J end by 6 bases, with 14 bases between.

The chain employs TRBV3-1 (or the pseudogene TRBV3-2) and TRBJ2-3; maybe TRBD2 (6 bases). The CDR3 spans 14 residues. V was cut by 4 bases and J by 1 base, with 9 bases left in between. Germline V gene data show CDR1 as LGHDT and CDR2 as YNNKEL (reference sequence). Here the CDR3 DNA reads TGTGCCAGCAGCCCGGGGGTTGGCACAGATACGCAGTATTTT. Residues: CASSPGVGTDTQYF.

The chain joins TRBV5-5 to TRBJ1-5, with TRBD1 as a possible D gene (5 bases). With 1 base removed from V and 2 bases from J, the gap between germline ends came to 22 bases. The CDR3 has 19 amino acids. CDR1 and CDR2 from the germline V gene are SGHKS and YYEKEE (reference sequence). In DNA, the CDR3 is TGTGCCAGCAGCTTGACTTCTGGGGGAATCTATTCAGGCAATCAGCCCCAGCATTTT. Encoded protein: CASSLTSGGIYSGNQPQHF.

The chain couples TRBV7-9 to TRBJ1-2; TRBD1 matches 12 bases. Germline trimming cut 5 bases from V and 6 bases from J; bases unmatched to any gene: 10. In germline, CDR1 is SEHNR, CDR2 FQNEAQ (reference sequence). This CDR3 is 16 amino acids long. CDR3 region: CASSTWPGQGADGYTF. CDR3 nucleotide sequence: TGTGCCAGCAGCACGTGGCCGGGACAGGGGGCGGATGGCTACACCTTC.

The chain combines TRBV4-1 with TRBJ2-7; D is perhaps TRBD2 (7 bases). The CDR3 extends over 18 amino acids. V was trimmed by 0 bases and J by 3 bases, leaving 21 bases between them. Germline values: CDR1 MGHRA, CDR2 YSYEKL. In DNA form, the CDR3 reads TGCGCCAGCAGCCAAGACGGGGGGCAGACCTCCCGCAACTACGAGCAGTACTTC. This codes for CASSQDGGQTSRNYEQYF.

The chain combines TRBV29-1 with TRBJ1-5; tentative D call: TRBD1 (6 bases). V lost 6 bases, J lost 3 bases, and 9 bases lay in between. Germline assignment: CDR1 SQVTM and CDR2 ANQGSEA. The length of the CDR3 is 12 residues. CDR3 DNA sequence: TGCAGCGTACAGGGCCTCAATCAGCCCCAGCATTTT. This gives the protein CSVQGLNQPQHF.

The chain links TRBV6-5 to TRBJ2-1, with D possibly TRBD2 on 5 matching bases. Deletions cut 7 bases from V and 4 bases from J, with 11 bases between. Germline V gives CDR1 MNHEY, CDR2 SVGAGI. The CDR3 runs 13 residues. The CDR3 sequence: CASNVRGYNEQFF. CDR3 coding DNA: TGTGCCAGCAATGTAAGAGGGTACAATGAGCAGTTCTTC.

The chain links TRBV3-1 (or the pseudogene TRBV3-2) to TRBJ2-7; 9 bases align to TRBD2. There are 14 residues in the CDR3. From germline, CDR1 is LGHDT and CDR2 YNNKEL (reference sequence). Trimming removed 4 bases from V and 5 bases from J; junction bases left unmatched: 6. The CDR3 here is CASSPGTSYHEQYF. The DNA for the CDR3 is TGTGCCAGCAGCCCCGGGACTAGCTACCACGAGCAGTACTTC.

For this clone: This same CDR3 is encoded by further DNA sequences in the sample. The chain combines TRBV28 with TRBJ2-1, with D unclear. Germline assignment: CDR1 MDHEN and CDR2 SYDVKM. The CDR3 is made up of 11 amino acids. Trimming cost V 1 base and J 5 bases, with 0 bases left between them. The CDR3 is CASSLYNEQFF. In DNA form, the CDR3 reads TGTGCCAGCAGTTTATACAATGAGCAGTTCTTC.

This clone was counted a single time. The chain has TRBV20-1 and TRBJ2-1; TRBD1 might be the D (5 bases). Germline values: CDR1 DFQATT, CDR2 SNEGSKA (reference sequence). Trimming removed 3 bases from V and 9 bases from J, with 6 bases in between. The CDR3 is made up of 10 amino acids. In nucleotides, the CDR3 is TGCAGTGCTAGCCAGGGTGAGCAGTTCTTC. It is translated as CSASQGEQFF.

This chain uses TRBV7-2 with TRBJ1-1, with D unresolved. This CDR3 has 13 amino acids. Germline values: CDR1 SGHTA, CDR2 FQGNSA. V lost 6 bases and J lost 6, with 14 bases in between. CDR3 in DNA: TGTGCCAGCAGTTTGACTCTCTTCTCTGAAGCTTTCTTT. This gives the protein CASSLTLFSEAFF. Together with reference TRBV7-2 and TRBJ1-1, the CDR3 gives the full variable domain: GAGVSQSPSNKVTEKGKDVELRCDPISGHTALYWYRQSLGQGLEFLIYFQGNSAPDKSGLPSDRFSAERTGGSVSTLTIQRTQQEDSAVYLCASSLTLFSEAFFGQGTRLTVV.

This chain joins TRBV11-3 and TRBJ2-2; no definite D call. The CDR3 consists of 15 residues. The V end was cut by 4 bases, the J end by 3 bases, with 12 bases between. Germline CDR1 SGHNT, CDR2 YENEEA. CDR3 residues: CASSSRANHTGELFF. The CDR3 DNA sequence: TGTGCCAGCAGCTCTCGGGCCAACCACACCGGGGAGCTGTTTTTT. Full variable domain (remainder filled in from reference TRBV11-3 and TRBJ2-2): EAGVVQSPRYKIIEKKQPVAFWCNPISGHNTLYWYLQNLGQGPELLIRYENEEAVDDSQLPKDRFSAERLKGVDSTLKIQPAELGDSAVYLCASSSRANHTGELFFGEGSRLTVL.

This chain connects TRBV6-5 to TRBJ1-5; D unresolved. This CDR3 is built from 14 residues. CDR1 MNHEY and CDR2 SVGAGI come from the germline V gene. The V gene lost 2 bases and the J gene lost 8 bases, with 13 bases spanning the gap. The CDR3 protein is CASSYSGRDEPQHF. In DNA, the CDR3 is TGTGCCAGCAGTTACAGTGGACGGGATGAGCCCCAGCATTTT.

The chain uses TRBV5-5 and TRBJ1-1; unclear D gene. Germline V gene lookup returns CDR1 SGHKS and CDR2 YYEKEE (reference sequence). CDR3 length equals 14 residues. V was trimmed by 3 bases and J by 0 bases, leaving 9 bases between them. The CDR3 DNA sequence: TGTGCCAGCAGCTCCCGGGGAGTGAACACTGAAGCTTTCTTT. It is translated as CASSSRGVNTEAFF.

The rearrangement joins TRBV7-6 to TRBJ2-1, with 9 positions matching TRBD1. The length of the CDR3 is 15 residues. The V gene end was trimmed by 4 bases and the J gene end by 5 bases; junction bases not matched to a gene: 6. Germline CDR1 and CDR2: SGHVS and FNYEAQ. CDR3 sequence (DNA): TGTGCCAGCAGCTGGGGACAGGGTCGACACAATGAGCAGTTCTTC. Translating gives CASSWGQGRHNEQFF.

The rearrangement joins TRBV3-1 (or the pseudogene TRBV3-2) to TRBJ1-6; D remains unclear. The germline CDR1 and CDR2 sequences are LGHDT and YNNKEL (reference sequence). The CDR3 is 14 residues long. Trimming stripped 1 base from V and 4 bases from J, with 5 bases between. The CDR3 spells CASSQVEYNSPLHF. CDR3 nucleotides: TGTGCCAGCAGCCAAGTGGAGTATAATTCACCCCTCCACTTT.

This chain uses TRBV19 with TRBJ2-2; D possibly corresponds to TRBD2 (6 bases). V lost 5 bases and J 3 bases, leaving 10 bases between the germline ends. This CDR3 has 14 residues. Germline CDR1 is LNHDA and CDR2 is SQIVND (reference sequence). Written as DNA, the CDR3 is TGTGCCAGTAGTGGGGACTCGGACACCGGGGAGCTGTTTTTT. Amino acid sequence: CASSGDSDTGELFF.

The V gene is TRBV18, the J gene TRBJ1-3, with TRBD1 identical over 8 bases. After removal of 5 bases from V and 2 bases from J, the junction contained 11 bases not matched to a gene. Germline V gene data show CDR1 as KGHSH and CDR2 as LQKENI. The CDR3 totals 17 residues. CDR3 sequence (DNA): TGTGCCAGCTCATCCACCACTTCAGGGGGCACTGGAAACACCATATATTTT. Translated, it gives CASSSTTSGGTGNTIYF.